This T cell receptor (beta chain) was captured in a study of cytomegalovirus exposure and HLA in healthy donors. Germline V gene sequence: CDR1 GTSNPN, CDR2 SVGIG (reference sequence). The CDR3 is made up of 14 amino acids. Trimming cost V 5 bases and J 3 bases; bases outside gene matches: 10. The PCR had 60 Vbeta and 13 Jbeta primers. Clones were read by immunoSEQ multiplex PCR, and TCRdb kept only the in-frame ones, dropping some. The sample shows 30,000 to 45,000 clones, 86% of them seen only once. Comment on this clone: The antigen is not known.

Findings and limits, study-wide: TCR beta V- and J-gene trimming, according to a later analysis, was linked to a missense DCLRE1C variant. Roughly uniform depth of sequencing across donors was assumed in presence/absence analyses.

This sequence joins TRBV30 and TRBJ2-7; TRBD1 agrees at 7 bases. This TCR was sampled from a woman between 35 and 50 years old in good health and CMV-seropositive. The sequenced material came from PBMCs. CDR3 sequence reads: CAWGPGQPLYEQYF. The CDR3 DNA is TGTGCCTGGGGACCGGGACAGCCTCTCTACGAGCAGTACTTC. Supplemented by reference TRBV30 and TRBJ2-7, the full variable domain reads SQTIHQWPATLVQPVGSPLSLECTVEGTSNPNLYWYRQAAGRGLQLLFYSVGIGQISSEVPQNLSASRPQDRQFILSSKKLLLSDSGFYLCAWGPGQPLYEQYFGPGTRLTVT.